This T cell receptor (beta chain) was retrieved from a study of T cells and Merkel cell carcinoma outcomes. General study results and limits: Merkel cell carcinoma outcomes were reportedly predicted by repertoire and T-cell density.

The CDR3 spans 15 residues. CDR1 and CDR2 (germline): WNHNN, SYGVQD (reference sequence). With 5 bases removed from V and 6 bases from J, the gap between germline ends came to 18 bases. Notes on this clone: Its antigen is not known. Other DNA sequences within the sample encode an identical CDR3.

Here immunoSEQ multiplex PCR was the method, and the copy in TCRdb shows in-frame clones only, minus some. The sample yields about 15,000 clones, about four fifths seen once. Material for sequencing was tumor tissue from Merkel cell carcinoma. The receptor was isolated from a human donor with Merkel cell carcinoma. V and J are TRBV10-1 and TRBJ2-3; D call uncertain. The CDR3 DNA is TGCGCCAGCAGTCCGGTCCTTGGCGTGATCGATACGCAGTATTTT. It yields the protein CASSPVLGVIDTQYF.